This is a list of T cell receptor beta chains from one sample in a study of T-cell memory formation after mild COVID-19. MiXCR, run by TCRdb on the 5' RACE reads, gives a single entry per CDR3 protein. Of some 350,000 distinct CDR3 sequences listed, approximately 15% are singletons. Sequencing used PBMCs or a T cell subset sorted from them (not recorded which). Receptor source: a man between 18 and 35 years old who had mild COVID-19 (a few samples of this study predate the infection). Cell type and time point are not known. CDR3s include the opening cysteine and the closing phenylalanine or tryptophan. The order of the fields is J gene, V gene, D gene, clone size, CDR3 DNA, CDR3 protein. D genes are given only for firm matches. Some rows have no size entry. The others give once, few or many, or a class for an expanded clone.

>TRBJ1-1|TRBV12-3/TRBV12-4|-|-
TGTGCCAGCAGTCGACAGGACAGGAACACTGAAGCTTTCTTT
CASSRQDRNTEAFF
>TRBJ2-5|TRBV7-3|-|few
TGTGCCAGCAGCCGGGCTGGGGGGGGCGAGGAGACCCAGTACTTC
CASSRAGGGEETQYF
>TRBJ1-2|TRBV6-5|-|many
TGTGCCAGCAGTTACTCAGGGGCTGAAGGGGCCAACTATGGCTACACCTTC
CASSYSGAEGANYGYTF
>TRBJ2-5|TRBV6-6|-|-
TGTGCCAGCAGGGAAACAGGAGAGACCCAGTACTTC
CASRETGETQYF
>TRBJ2-2|TRBV29-1|TRBD1|many
TGCAGCGTGCCCGGGACAGGGAAAACCGGGGAGCTGTTTTTT
CSVPGTGKTGELFF
>TRBJ2-3|TRBV7-9|-|-
TGTGCCAGCAGACCCCAAAGCACAGATACGCAGTATTTT
CASRPQSTDTQYF
>TRBJ2-7|TRBV6-5|-|-
TGTGCCAGCCCCGGGGAAAGCCCCTACGAGCAGTACTTC
CASPGESPYEQYF
>TRBJ2-3|TRBV7-9|-|few
TGTGCCAGCAGCTTAGCGGGCGGGGTCGGCGATACGCAGTATTTT
CASSLAGGVGDTQYF
>TRBJ2-3|TRBV18|TRBD2|many
TGTGCCAGCTCACCTGGAGCGGGGAGGAGCACAGATACGCAGTATTTT
CASSPGAGRSTDTQYF
>TRBJ2-5|TRBV3-1|TRBD2|-
TGTGCCAGCAGCCAAGATGGAGCGGGGGGACAAGAGACCCAGTACTTC
CASSQDGAGGQETQYF
>TRBJ1-6|TRBV6-2/TRBV6-3|-|-
TGTGCCAGCAAGAGGTGGACAGAGAATTCACCCCTCCACTTT
CASKRWTENSPLHF
>TRBJ2-5|TRBV9|-|few
TGTGCCAGCAGCGTCGACCTAAAGCAAGAGACCCAGTACTTC
CASSVDLKQETQYF
>TRBJ1-5|TRBV27|TRBD1|few
TGTGCCAGCGGGACAGGGGGTCAGCCCCAGCATTTT
CASGTGGQPQHF
>TRBJ2-4|TRBV4-3|TRBD1|few
TGCGCCAGCAGCCAAGATCACCGCCTCGGGACAGGAGATAACATTCAGTACTTC
CASSQDHRLGTGDNIQYF
>TRBJ2-1|TRBV20-1|-|few
TGCAGTGCTGGCGGGGGCCACTCCTACAATGAGCAGTTCTTC
CSAGGGHSYNEQFF
>TRBJ2-3|TRBV4-1|-|many
TGCGCCAGCAGCCCAACGGACCGTGCAGATACGCAGTATTTT
CASSPTDRADTQYF
>TRBJ2-1|TRBV7-8|-|-
TGTGCCAGCAGCTGGAGGGCCCACAATGAGCAGTTCTTC
CASSWRAHNEQFF